Each of the 30 T cell receptor beta chains below was sequenced from the same sample in a study of cytomegalovirus exposure and HLA in healthy donors. Primers included in the PCR were 60 Vbeta and 13 Jbeta primers. The protocol was immunoSEQ multiplex PCR, while the TCRdb copy is restricted to in-frame clones and leaves out a portion. Of fewer than 200,000 clones listed, about 80% are singletons. Specimen: PBMCs. These TCRs come from a man aged 30 to 39 in good health and CMV-seronegative.

V usage is TRBV5-1 and J usage is TRBJ2-7; 8 bases line up with TRBD1. J gave up 5 bases and V 4 bases, and 8 bases lay outside the gene matches. This CDR3 contains 14 residues. Germline V gene lookup returns CDR1 SGHRS and CDR2 YFSETQ. DNA of the CDR3: TGCGCCAGCAGCCCCGGACAGGGCCCCCACGAGCAGTACTTC. Amino acids: CASSPGQGPHEQYF.

The CDR3 spells CASSSGTEFRQPQHF. DNA of the CDR3: TGTGCCAGCAGTTCCGGGACAGAATTCCGTCAGCCCCAGCATTTT. The genes are TRBV6-5 and TRBJ1-5; TRBD1 matches 7 bases. J was trimmed by 6 bases and V by 4 bases; bases with no gene match: 9. From germline, CDR1 is MNHEY and CDR2 SVGAGI. The CDR3 totals 15 residues.

This clone was seen just once. The chain couples TRBV19 to TRBJ2-1; 10 positions match TRBD2. The CDR3 spans 15 residues. The V gene end was trimmed by 5 bases and the J gene end by 4 bases; junction bases not matched to a gene: 5. From germline, CDR1 is LNHDA and CDR2 SQIVND (reference sequence). The CDR3 sequence is CASSQASGRYNEQFF. Here the CDR3 DNA reads TGTGCCAGTAGTCAGGCTAGCGGGAGATACAATGAGCAGTTCTTC.

The V gene is TRBV28, the J gene TRBJ1-6; perhaps TRBD1 as D (5 bases). Germline V CDR1 and CDR2: MDHEN, SYDVKM. This CDR3 is 15 amino acids long. V was clipped by 7 bases and J by 4 bases, with 14 bases between them. The chain's CDR3 is CASIHSGDYNSPLHF. The CDR3 coding sequence is TGTGCCAGCATCCATTCGGGGGATTATAATTCACCCCTCCACTTT.

The chain couples TRBV5-3 to TRBJ2-7, with a tentative D call TRBD1 (6 bases). TRBV5-3 falls under the ORF class, with uncertain function. Trimming stripped 4 bases from V and 8 bases from J, with 10 bases between. The CDR3 runs to 11 residues. CDR3 sequence reads: CARSRGHQQYF. The CDR3 DNA reads as TGTGCCAGAAGCAGGGGACACCAGCAGTACTTC.

This clone showed up just once. CDR3 in DNA: TGTGCCAGCAGCTTGCAGGGGGAACACTACGAGCAGTACTTC. This gives the protein CASSLQGEHYEQYF. The chain is built from TRBV5-4 and TRBJ2-7; 7 positions match TRBD1. With 1 base clipped from V and 3 bases from J, the junction kept 4 bases outside the gene matches. The CDR3 consists of 14 residues. Germline CDR1 is SGHNT and CDR2 is YYREEE (reference sequence).

This clone was observed once. The rearrangement uses TRBV19 and TRBJ2-2; the match to TRBD1 covers 8 bases. CDR1 is LNHDA, CDR2 SQIVND, per germline (reference sequence). The CDR3 spans 19 residues. Trimming removed 1 base from V and 5 bases from J; junction bases left unmatched: 15. In nucleotides, the CDR3 is TGTGCCAGTAGTATAGGTTTAAGGGCAGGGGGCGCAGGTACCGGGGAGCTGTTTTTT. This sequence encodes CASSIGLRAGGAGTGELFF.

The genes are TRBV10-2 and TRBJ1-5; D unclear. Per the germline V gene, CDR1 is WSHSY and CDR2 is SAAADI. Between the trimmed V and J ends, which lost 2 bases and 1 base, there was a span of 9 bases. This CDR3 comprises 15 residues. The CDR3 reads CASSEAGGSNQPQHF. The CDR3 DNA sequence: TGCGCCAGCAGTGAGGCCGGAGGGAGCAATCAGCCCCAGCATTTT.

V and J are TRBV7-2 and TRBJ2-7, with 7 bases matching TRBD2. J was trimmed by 2 bases and V by 4 bases; bases with no gene match: 5. The CDR3 totals 14 residues. Germline V CDR1 and CDR2: SGHTA, FQGNSA. In nucleotides, the CDR3 is TGTGCCAGCAGCTCCGCCCTAGCGGCCTACGAGCAGTACTTC. This translates into CASSSALAAYEQYF.

This clone was seen a single time. V and J are TRBV30 and TRBJ2-3, with D tentatively TRBD2 (6 bases). V was trimmed by 5 bases and J by 2 bases, leaving 14 bases between them. The CDR3 has 14 amino acids. Germline-derived CDR1 and CDR2 are GTSNPN and SVGIG (reference sequence). The CDR3 here is CAWGRRPYTDTQYF. In nucleotides, the CDR3 is TGTGCCTGGGGGAGGCGGCCCTACACAGATACGCAGTATTTT.

The table lists this clone with many counts. V usage is TRBV13 and J usage is TRBJ2-1; TRBD1 is a possible D gene (5 bases). Germline assignment: CDR1 PRHDT and CDR2 FYEKMQ (reference sequence). Trimming left V 4 bases short and J 7 bases short, with 17 bases between. This CDR3 comprises 15 residues. The CDR3 region is CASSSPGSRVNEQFF. The CDR3 coding sequence is TGTGCCAGCAGCTCCCCAGGGTCAAGGGTTAATGAGCAGTTCTTC.

This rearrangement joins TRBV4-1 to TRBJ2-1; tentatively, D is TRBD2 (5 bases). Per germline, CDR1 MGHRA and CDR2 YSYEKL. The CDR3 contains 16 residues. V was cut by 3 bases and J by 4 bases, with 16 bases left in between. CDR3 amino acids: CASSHPLGSKYNEQFF. The CDR3 DNA is TGCGCCAGCAGCCACCCATTGGGGAGTAAGTACAATGAGCAGTTCTTC.

The chain carries TRBV13 and TRBJ2-7; TRBD2 might be the D (5 bases). CDR3 length: 12 amino acids. Germline lookup yields CDR1 PRHDT and CDR2 FYEKMQ (reference sequence). Deletions cut 3 bases from V and 3 bases from J, with 6 bases between. The CDR3 DNA follows: TGTGCCAGCAGCTTCGGGAACTACGAGCAGTACTTC. This translates into CASSFGNYEQYF.

This rearrangement joins TRBV4-3 to TRBJ2-7; D perhaps matches TRBD2 (6 bases). The ends were cut back, 1 base at V and 6 bases at J, with 13 bases in the middle. CDR3 length: 14 amino acids. The germline CDR1 and CDR2 sequences are LGHNA and YSLEER. DNA for the CDR3: TGCGCCAGCAGCCAAGCGGCAAGGGGAGGCGAGCAGTACTTC. This encodes CASSQAARGGEQYF.

This clone came up once. The V call is TRBV7-9, the J call TRBJ2-5, with TRBD2 matching over 8 bases. The J call could be wrong; TRBJ2-7 is a better fit for the DNA end. Looked up from germline, CDR1 is SEHNR and CDR2 is FQNEAQ (reference sequence). This CDR3 is built from 14 residues. Written as DNA, the CDR3 is TGTGCCAGCACCCGGGCGGGAGGTAAACACGAGCAGTACTTC. This gives the protein CASTRAGGKHEQYF.

The chain joins TRBV15 to TRBJ2-7, with 7 bases fitting TRBD1. This CDR3 is built from 15 residues. Losses at the gene ends were 5 bases for V and 3 bases for J; bases not matched to a gene: 10. The germline gives CDR1 LNHNV, CDR2 YYDKDF (reference sequence). The CDR3 loop reads CATSVYRGSGYEQYF. CDR3 nucleotides: TGTGCCACCAGCGTTTACAGGGGATCGGGCTACGAGCAGTACTTC.

V is TRBV28 and J is TRBJ1-1; possibly TRBD1 for D (6 bases). The CDR3 covers 14 residues. Per germline, CDR1 MDHEN and CDR2 SYDVKM. V lost 5 bases, J lost 1 base, and 11 bases lay in between. CDR3 protein: CASSAGAGNTEAFF. The CDR3 coding sequence is TGTGCCAGCAGTGCGGGGGCGGGGAACACTGAAGCTTTCTTT.

A note on this clone: One end of the junction is discordant with germline, which a read error may explain. The chain links TRBV7-9 to TRBJ2-4; weak D call: TRBD1 (6 bases). Germline CDR1 reads SEHNR; CDR2 reads FQNEAQ (reference sequence). The CDR3 is 16 amino acids. DNA for the CDR3: TGTTCCAGCAGCTTCACAGGGCTCCTAGCCAAAAACATTCAGTACTTC. It specifies CSSSFTGLLAKNIQYF. Looking up the rest from reference TRBV7-9 and TRBJ2-4 gives the full variable domain: DTGVSQNPRHKITKRGQNVTFRCDPISEHNRLYWYRQTLGQGPEFLTYFQNEAQLEKSRLLSDRFSAERPKGSFSTLEIQRTEQGDSAMYLCSSSFTGLLAKNIQYFGAGTRLSVL.

The chain employs TRBV6-5 and TRBJ1-2; 9 bases are a match to TRBD1. This CDR3 is 15 amino acids long. CDR1 is MNHEY and CDR2 is SVGAGI in the germline V gene. Trimming removed 9 bases from V and 4 bases from J; junction bases left unmatched: 12. CDR3 residues: CASRRGQGESYGYTF. As DNA, the CDR3 is TGTGCCAGTAGGAGGGGACAGGGAGAAAGCTATGGCTACACCTTC.

The V gene is TRBV27, the J gene TRBJ2-2; 7 bases match TRBD1. CDR1 and CDR2 from the germline V gene are MNHEY and SMNVEV (reference sequence). J lost 3 bases, V lost 4 bases, and 5 bases had no gene match. CDR3 length: 15 residues. The DNA of the CDR3 is TGTGCCAGCAGTTCACGACAGGGAGACACCGGGGAGCTGTTTTTT. It encodes CASSSRQGDTGELFF.

The gene calls are TRBV5-1 and TRBJ2-1; tentative D call: TRBD1 (5 bases). From germline, CDR1 is SGHRS and CDR2 YFSETQ. Trimming cost V 0 bases and J 8 bases, with 15 bases left between them. This CDR3 is built from 15 residues. The CDR3 DNA reads TGCGCCAGCAGCTTGGGGTCAGGGTCCGGCGATGAGCAGTTCTTC. Protein product: CASSLGSGSGDEQFF. Combining the CDR3 with reference TRBV5-1 and TRBJ2-1 gives the whole variable domain KAGVTQTPRYLIKTRGQQVTLSCSPISGHRSVSWYQQTPGQGLQFLFEYFSETQRNKGNFPGRFSGRQFSNSRSEMNVSTLELGDSALYLCASSLGSGSGDEQFFGPGTRLTVL.

This chain uses TRBV4-1 with TRBJ2-1; 7 positions match TRBD1. CDR1 and CDR2 from the germline V gene are MGHRA and YSYEKL. V lost 1 base, J lost 8 bases, and 2 bases stayed unmatched. The CDR3 sequence is 13 residues long. The chain's CDR3 is CASSQVTGDEQFF. CDR3 DNA sequence: TGCGCCAGCAGCCAAGTAACAGGGGATGAGCAGTTCTTC.

The chain carries TRBV15 and TRBJ1-2; weak D call: TRBD1 (5 bases). V lost 0 bases to trimming and J lost 0 bases, with 14 bases between them. The CDR3 extends over 17 amino acids. Germline V gene data show CDR1 as LNHNV and CDR2 as YYDKDF (reference sequence). Here the CDR3 reads CATSRDLGGMSNYGYTF. The CDR3 DNA is TGTGCCACCAGCAGAGATCTGGGGGGGATGTCTAACTATGGCTACACCTTC.

The chain employs TRBV27 and TRBJ2-7, with 12 nucleotides matching TRBD1. Trimming removed 5 bases from V and 5 bases from J; junction bases left unmatched: 7. Germline values: CDR1 MNHEY, CDR2 SMNVEV (reference sequence). The length of the CDR3 is 15 residues. The CDR3: CASSQGTGGLNEQYF. CDR3 sequence (DNA): TGTGCCAGCAGTCAAGGGACAGGGGGCCTGAACGAGCAGTACTTC.

J is TRBJ2-7 and V is TRBV19; TRBD1 matches at 9 bases. The CDR3 extends over 15 amino acids. Per the germline V gene, CDR1 is LNHDA and CDR2 is SQIVND (reference sequence). The V segment lost 3 bases and the J segment 3 bases; nucleotides outside the gene matches: 6. Here the CDR3 DNA reads TGTGCCAGTAGTATCTCGAGACAGGGGGACTACGAGCAGTACTTC. It encodes CASSISRQGDYEQYF.

The chain joins TRBV25-1 to TRBJ2-1; 9 bases line up with TRBD1. The CDR3 is 11 amino acids. In germline, CDR1 is MGHDK, CDR2 SYGVNS. With 6 bases clipped from V and 12 bases from J, the junction kept 3 bases outside the gene matches. CDR3 sequence (DNA): TGTGCCAGCAGGAGACAGGGGGGGCAGTTCTTC. This codes for CASRRQGGQFF.

This clone turned up a few times. The chain joins TRBV25-1 to TRBJ2-7, with D possibly being TRBD1 (6 bases). This CDR3 is built from 12 residues. V lost 6 bases and J lost 2, with 8 bases in between. Germline-derived CDR1 and CDR2 are MGHDK and SYGVNS. CDR3 DNA: TGTGCCAGCAGGGACAGCCCCTACGAGCAGTACTTC. This translates into CASRDSPYEQYF.

The CDR3 protein is CASSSTSGGTLGDTQYF. DNA of the CDR3: TGCGCCAGCAGCTCCACTAGCGGGGGAACCCTTGGTGATACGCAGTATTTT. This rearrangement joins TRBV5-1 to TRBJ2-3; TRBD2 matches 11 bases. Germline V lookup: CDR1 SGHRS, CDR2 YFSETQ. This CDR3 is 17 amino acids long. Trimming at V came to 3 bases and at J to 6 bases, leaving 12 bases not matched to a gene.

For this clone: At one boundary the junction diverges from the germline segment, which might be a read error. The V call is TRBV7-9, the J call TRBJ1-4, with a possible D match to TRBD1 (5 bases). CDR3 size: 14 residues. Germline V lookup: CDR1 SEHNR, CDR2 FQNEAQ (reference sequence). This chain's CDR3 is CSSSFGGPNEKLFF. In DNA, the CDR3 is TGTTCCAGCAGCTTCGGGGGTCCTAATGAAAAACTGTTTTTT.

The rearrangement uses TRBV30 and TRBJ2-3, with D possibly TRBD2 on 5 matching bases. The germline V and J ends were trimmed by 3 bases and 3 bases, with 7 bases remaining between them. The CDR3 has 12 amino acids. Germline V gene data show CDR1 as GTSNPN and CDR2 as SVGIG (reference sequence). CDR3 region: CAWRGGTDTQYF. The CDR3 DNA sequence: TGTGCCTGGAGGGGCGGGACAGATACGCAGTATTTT.